This T cell receptor beta chain was identified in a study of metastatic and nonmetastatic thyroid tumors. The wider study: Where malignant and benign thyroid patients were concerned, repertoires were compared across blood and tumor or nodule tissue.

TCRdb re-clonotyped the PCR reads through MiXCR. The repertoire holds 60,000 to 75,000 clones, with 4% to 4.5% as singletons. This clone was counted a single time. The entire patient cohort was treatment-naive prior to thyroid surgery. Germline CDR1 and CDR2: MNHNS and SASEGT. Losses at the gene ends were 7 bases for V and 4 bases for J; bases not matched to a gene: 16. The CDR3 has 16 amino acids. Sequencing was carried out using blood. The chain couples TRBV6-1 to TRBJ2-7; TRBD1 agrees at 7 bases. The sequence was collected from a female donor with papillary thyroid cancer or a benign thyroid nodule (not recorded which). Some clones in this sample may be carry-over from other donors' samples. The CDR3 protein is CASITPSGTEPYEQYF. As DNA, the CDR3 is TGTGCCAGCATAACCCCCTCCGGGACAGAGCCGTACGAGCAGTACTTC.